This T cell receptor beta chain is drawn from a study of glioma-infiltrating T cells (dated by TCRdb to about 2016). As for the study more broadly: The study sequenced TCR alpha- and beta-chain repertoires from glioma tissue, from non-neoplastic brain tissue and from matched peripheral blood mononuclear cells. To gauge divergence between tissue and blood T-cell populations, every tissue-infiltrating repertoire was compared against the peripheral blood repertoire from the same patient. The paired cohort comprised three low-grade glioma patients, 7 or 8 primary glioblastoma patients and three non-glioma patients contributing non-neoplastic brain tissue. Here is what the overall study found, with its caveats: Tissue and blood shared very few CDR3 sequences, a result attributed to high CDR3 diversity and limited sampling. VJ-independent divergence between tissue and blood was found to be below expectation in non-neoplastic patients but above expectation in all gliomas, particularly low-grade gliomas. The group comparisons were based on small numbers of patients: three non-neoplastic, three low-grade glioma and several glioblastoma patients.

The iRepertoire nested amplicon-rescue multiplex PCR (arm-PCR) platform was used to amplify TCR alpha and beta CDR3 regions from RNA. The input for one-step reverse transcription and amplification was roughly 100-450 ng of either tissue mRNA or PBMC total RNA. Following bead purification, Illumina adapters were added by a secondary multiplex PCR, and libraries between 200 and 400 bp were gel-purified. Demultiplexing relied on internal 6-nucleotide barcodes carried by the libraries. Sequencing of libraries was performed on an Illumina MiSeq with 2x220 or 2x250 nucleotide paired-end reads. Processing in the source paper ran as follows. Paired reads were merged using FLASH 1.2.11 and aligned with BWA-MEM to the GRCh37 human genome, and TRA and TRB reads were then extracted. For V and J assignment, an IMGT-derived reference of cassette sequences and CDR3 motifs that included pseudogenes was used. Reads were translated in three frames, and productive CDR3s were defined as those with a C...FGXG motif and no stop codons. A clonotype was defined as a unique combination of a V-J cassette pair and a CDR3 amino acid sequence. Reads were filtered by Hamming distance, thresholded by each sample's sequence error rate in mapped regions. TCRdb's own reprocessing of the public reads used fastp at Q25 and MiXCR and kept productive beta chains. Rows are unified per CDR3 protein, each entry keeping the most common DNA and genes. The V and J calls shown here were made by TCRdb, not taken from the authors' results. Counted in this sample were about 140,000 distinct CDR3 sequences; 35% to 50% of them appeared once. Roughly 20% of the sample rests with the top ten.

Notes on this clonotype: The antigen it binds to is not known. No base-level quality is on record; no much larger clone is a single base apart.

Its CDR3 holds 11 amino acids, cysteine through phenylalanine. The read is trimmed to its CDR3 DNA, 33 bases read in frame from base 1. V and J lose 6 bases and 8 bases, and a span of 8 bases separates them. The receptor chain draws on TRBV12-3 or TRBV12-4 and TRBJ2-1; the D gene may be TRBD1 or TRBD2, since each aligns over 6 bases. The source is a human donor with low-grade glioma or glioblastoma, undergoing nonglioma brain surgery, or in good health (not recorded which). The sample was glioma tissue, nonneoplastic brain tissue, or PBMCs (not recorded which). The encoded CDR3 is CASREGDEQFF. The nucleotides read TGTGCCAGCAGGGAGGGGGATGAGCAGTTCTTC.